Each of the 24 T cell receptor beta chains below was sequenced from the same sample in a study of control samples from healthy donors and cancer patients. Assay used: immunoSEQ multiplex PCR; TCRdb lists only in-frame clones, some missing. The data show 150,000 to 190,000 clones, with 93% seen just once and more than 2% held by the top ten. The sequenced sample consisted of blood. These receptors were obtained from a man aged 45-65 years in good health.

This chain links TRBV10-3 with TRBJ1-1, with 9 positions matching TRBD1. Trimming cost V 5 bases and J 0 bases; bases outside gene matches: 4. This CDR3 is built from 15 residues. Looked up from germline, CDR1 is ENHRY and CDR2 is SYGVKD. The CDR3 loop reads CAISPGTGMNTEAFF. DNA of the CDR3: TGTGCCATCAGTCCCGGGACAGGGATGAACACTGAAGCTTTCTTT.

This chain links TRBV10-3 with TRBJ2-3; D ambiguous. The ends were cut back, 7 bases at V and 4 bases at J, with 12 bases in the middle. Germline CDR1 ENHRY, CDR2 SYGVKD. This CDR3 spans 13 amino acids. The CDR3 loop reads CAITATASDTQYF. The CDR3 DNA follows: TGTGCCATCACCGCTACTGCATCAGATACGCAGTATTTT.

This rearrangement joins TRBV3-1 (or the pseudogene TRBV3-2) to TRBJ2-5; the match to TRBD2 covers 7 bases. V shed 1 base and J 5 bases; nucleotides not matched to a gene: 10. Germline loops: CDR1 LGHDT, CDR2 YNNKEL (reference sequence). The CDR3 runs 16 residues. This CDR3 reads CASSQGRGGGRETQYF. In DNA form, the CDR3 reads TGTGCCAGCAGCCAAGGGAGGGGCGGGGGAAGGGAGACCCAGTACTTC.

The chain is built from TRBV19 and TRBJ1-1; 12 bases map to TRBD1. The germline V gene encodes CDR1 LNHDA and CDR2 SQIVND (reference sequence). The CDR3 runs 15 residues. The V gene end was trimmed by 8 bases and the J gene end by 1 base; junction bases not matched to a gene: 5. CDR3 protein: CASRDRGRRNTEAFF. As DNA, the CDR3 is TGTGCCAGTCGGGACAGGGGGCGCAGGAACACTGAAGCTTTCTTT.

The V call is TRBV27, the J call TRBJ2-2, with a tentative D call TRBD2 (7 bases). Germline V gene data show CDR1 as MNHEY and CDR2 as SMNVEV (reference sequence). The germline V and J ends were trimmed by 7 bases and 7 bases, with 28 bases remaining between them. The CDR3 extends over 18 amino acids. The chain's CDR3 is CASTLRAPGGAYIGELFF. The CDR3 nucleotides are TGTGCCAGCACCTTAAGGGCCCCGGGGGGCGCGTATATCGGGGAGCTGTTTTTT.

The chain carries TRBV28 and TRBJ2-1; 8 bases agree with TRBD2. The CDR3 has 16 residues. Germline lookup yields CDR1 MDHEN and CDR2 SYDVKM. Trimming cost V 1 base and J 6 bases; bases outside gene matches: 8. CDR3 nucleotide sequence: TGTGCCAGCAGTTTATCTGGGACTAGACGAGGCAATGAGCAGTTCTTC. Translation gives CASSLSGTRRGNEQFF.

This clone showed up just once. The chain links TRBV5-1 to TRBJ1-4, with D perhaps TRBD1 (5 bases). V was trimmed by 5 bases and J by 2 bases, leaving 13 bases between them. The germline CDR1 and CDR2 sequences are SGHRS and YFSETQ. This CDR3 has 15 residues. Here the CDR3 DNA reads TGCGCCAGCAGTAAAGGGACTTTCACTAATGAAAAACTGTTTTTT. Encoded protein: CASSKGTFTNEKLFF.

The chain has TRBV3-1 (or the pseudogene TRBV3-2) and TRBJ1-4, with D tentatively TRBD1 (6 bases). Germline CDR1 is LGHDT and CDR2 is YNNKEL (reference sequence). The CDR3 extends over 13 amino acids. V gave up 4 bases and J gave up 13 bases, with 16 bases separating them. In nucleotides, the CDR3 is TGTGCCAGCAGCCTCTCCATGGGGGCAGGACTGTTTTTT. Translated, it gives CASSLSMGAGLFF.

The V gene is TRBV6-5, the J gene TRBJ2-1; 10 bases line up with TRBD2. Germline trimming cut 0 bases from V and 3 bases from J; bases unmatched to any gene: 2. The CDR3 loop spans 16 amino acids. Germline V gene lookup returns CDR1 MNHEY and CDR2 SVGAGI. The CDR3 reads CASSYSGTSVYNEQFF. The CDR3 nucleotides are TGTGCCAGCAGTTACTCCGGGACTAGCGTCTACAATGAGCAGTTCTTC.

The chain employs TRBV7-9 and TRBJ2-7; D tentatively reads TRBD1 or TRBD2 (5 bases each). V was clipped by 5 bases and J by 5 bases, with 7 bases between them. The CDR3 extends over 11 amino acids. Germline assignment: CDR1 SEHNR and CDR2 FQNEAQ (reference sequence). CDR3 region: CASSPGHEQYF. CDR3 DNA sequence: TGTGCCAGCAGCCCGGGGCACGAGCAGTACTTC.

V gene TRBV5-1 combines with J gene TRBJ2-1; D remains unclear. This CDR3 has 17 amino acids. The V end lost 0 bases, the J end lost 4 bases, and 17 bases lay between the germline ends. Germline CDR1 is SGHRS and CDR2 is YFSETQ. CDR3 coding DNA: TGCGCCAGCAGCTTGGTCGCTAGTGGTGGCTCGTACAATGAGCAGTTCTTC. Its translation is CASSLVASGGSYNEQFF.

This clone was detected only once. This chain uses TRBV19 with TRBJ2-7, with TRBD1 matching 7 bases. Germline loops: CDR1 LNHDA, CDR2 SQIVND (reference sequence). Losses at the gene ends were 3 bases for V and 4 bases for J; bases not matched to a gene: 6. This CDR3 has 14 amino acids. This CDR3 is CASSMPGGRYEQYF. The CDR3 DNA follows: TGTGCCAGTAGTATGCCAGGGGGACGATACGAGCAGTACTTC.

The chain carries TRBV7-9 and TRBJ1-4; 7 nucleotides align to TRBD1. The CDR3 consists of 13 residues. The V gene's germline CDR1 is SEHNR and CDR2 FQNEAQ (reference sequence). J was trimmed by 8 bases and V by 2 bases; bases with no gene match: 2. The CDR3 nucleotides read TGTGCCAGCAGCTTAACAGGGGTCGAAAAACTGTTTTTT. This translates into CASSLTGVEKLFF.

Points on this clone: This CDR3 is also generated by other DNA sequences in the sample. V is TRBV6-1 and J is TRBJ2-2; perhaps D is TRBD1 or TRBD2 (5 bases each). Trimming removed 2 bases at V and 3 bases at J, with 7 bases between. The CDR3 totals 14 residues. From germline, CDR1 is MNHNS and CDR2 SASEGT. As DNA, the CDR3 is TGTGCCAGCAGTGAAAGAGGGGACACCGGGGAGCTGTTTTTT. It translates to CASSERGDTGELFF.

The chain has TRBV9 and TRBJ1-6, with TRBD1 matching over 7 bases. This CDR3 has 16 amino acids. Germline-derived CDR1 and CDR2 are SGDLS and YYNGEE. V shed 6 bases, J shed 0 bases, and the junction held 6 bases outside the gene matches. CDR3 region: CASTETGVSYNSPLHF. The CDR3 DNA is TGTGCCAGCACCGAAACAGGGGTCTCCTATAATTCACCCCTCCACTTT.

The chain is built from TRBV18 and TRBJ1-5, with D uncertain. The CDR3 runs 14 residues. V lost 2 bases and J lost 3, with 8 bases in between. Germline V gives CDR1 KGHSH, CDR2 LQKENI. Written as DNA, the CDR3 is TGTGCCAGCTCACCAAACAGCCTCAATCAGCCCCAGCATTTT. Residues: CASSPNSLNQPQHF.

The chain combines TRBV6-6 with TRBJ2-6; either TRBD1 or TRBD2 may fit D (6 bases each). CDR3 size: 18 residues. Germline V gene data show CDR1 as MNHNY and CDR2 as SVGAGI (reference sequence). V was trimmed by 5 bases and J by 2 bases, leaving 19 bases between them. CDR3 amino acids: CASSLNFPGAAGANVLTF. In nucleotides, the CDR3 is TGTGCCAGCAGTCTTAACTTCCCGGGGGCGGCTGGGGCCAACGTCCTGACTTTC.

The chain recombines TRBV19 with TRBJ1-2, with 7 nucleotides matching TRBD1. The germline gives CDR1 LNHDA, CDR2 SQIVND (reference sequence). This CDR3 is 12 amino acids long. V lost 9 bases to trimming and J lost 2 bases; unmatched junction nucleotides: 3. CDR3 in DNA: TGTGCCAGCTCGGGACAGAACTATGGCTACACCTTC. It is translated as CASSGQNYGYTF.

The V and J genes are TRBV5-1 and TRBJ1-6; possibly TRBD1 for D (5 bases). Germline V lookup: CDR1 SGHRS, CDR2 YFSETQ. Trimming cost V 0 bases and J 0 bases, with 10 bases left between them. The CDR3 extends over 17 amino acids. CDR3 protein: CASSLAPDSSYNSPLHF. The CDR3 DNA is TGCGCCAGCAGCTTGGCGCCTGACAGCTCCTATAATTCACCCCTCCACTTT.

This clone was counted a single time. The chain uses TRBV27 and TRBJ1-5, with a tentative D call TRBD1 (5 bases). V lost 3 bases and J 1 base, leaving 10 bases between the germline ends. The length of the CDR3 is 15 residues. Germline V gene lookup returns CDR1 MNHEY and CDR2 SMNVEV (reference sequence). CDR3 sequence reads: CASSFNRQSNQPQHF. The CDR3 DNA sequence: TGTGCCAGCAGTTTTAACAGGCAAAGCAATCAGCCCCAGCATTTT.

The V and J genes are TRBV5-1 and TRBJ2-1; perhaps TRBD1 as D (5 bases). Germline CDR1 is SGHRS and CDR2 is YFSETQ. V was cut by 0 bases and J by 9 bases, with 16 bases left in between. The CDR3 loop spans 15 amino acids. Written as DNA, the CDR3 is TGCGCCAGCAGCTTGGGTACAGGCCAGAGGAGTGAGCAGTTCTTC. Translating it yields CASSLGTGQRSEQFF.

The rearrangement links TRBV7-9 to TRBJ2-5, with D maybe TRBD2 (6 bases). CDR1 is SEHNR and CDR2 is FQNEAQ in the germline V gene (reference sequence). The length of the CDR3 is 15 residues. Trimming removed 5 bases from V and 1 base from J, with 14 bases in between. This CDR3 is CASSTEGAGQETQYF. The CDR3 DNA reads TGTGCCAGCAGCACCGAGGGAGCGGGCCAAGAGACCCAGTACTTC.

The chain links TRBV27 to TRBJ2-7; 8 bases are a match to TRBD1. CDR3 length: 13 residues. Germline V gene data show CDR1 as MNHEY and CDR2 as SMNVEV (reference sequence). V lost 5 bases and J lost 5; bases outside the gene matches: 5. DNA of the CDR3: TGTGCCAGCAGTCAACGGACAGGGAACGAGCAGTACTTC. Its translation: CASSQRTGNEQYF.

CDR3 amino acids: CASSPRVGLALQNEQFF. DNA for the CDR3: TGTGCCAGCAGTCCCCGCGTGGGACTAGCGCTCCAGAATGAGCAGTTCTTC. The J gene is TRBJ2-1, the V gene TRBV6-6; 10 positions agree with TRBD2. The germline CDR1 and CDR2 sequences are MNHNY and SVGAGI (reference sequence). The length of the CDR3 is 17 residues. J lost 7 bases, V lost 5 bases, and 14 bases had no gene match.